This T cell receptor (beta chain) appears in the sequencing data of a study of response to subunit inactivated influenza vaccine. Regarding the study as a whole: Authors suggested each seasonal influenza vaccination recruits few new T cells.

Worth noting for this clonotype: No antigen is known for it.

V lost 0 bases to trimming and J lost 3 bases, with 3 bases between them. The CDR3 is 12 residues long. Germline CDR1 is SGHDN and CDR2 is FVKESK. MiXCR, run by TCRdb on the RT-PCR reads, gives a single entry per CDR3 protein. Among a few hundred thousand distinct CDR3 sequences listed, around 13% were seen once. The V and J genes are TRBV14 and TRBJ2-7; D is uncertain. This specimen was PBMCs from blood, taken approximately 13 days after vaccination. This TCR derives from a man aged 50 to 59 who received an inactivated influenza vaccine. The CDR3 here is CASSQEDYEQYF. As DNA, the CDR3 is TGTGCCAGCAGCCAAGAAGACTACGAGCAGTACTTC.